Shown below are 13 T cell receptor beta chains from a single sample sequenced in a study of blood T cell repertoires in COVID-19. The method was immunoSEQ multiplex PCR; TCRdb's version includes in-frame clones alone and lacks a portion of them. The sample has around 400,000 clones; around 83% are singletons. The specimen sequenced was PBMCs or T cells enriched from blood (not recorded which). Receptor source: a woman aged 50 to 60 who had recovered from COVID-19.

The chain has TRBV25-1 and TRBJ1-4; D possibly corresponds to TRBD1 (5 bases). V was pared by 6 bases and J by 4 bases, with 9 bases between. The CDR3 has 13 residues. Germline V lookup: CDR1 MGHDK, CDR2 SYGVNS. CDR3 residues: CASRQADNEKLFF. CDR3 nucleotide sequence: TGTGCCAGCAGACAGGCAGATAATGAAAAACTGTTTTTT.

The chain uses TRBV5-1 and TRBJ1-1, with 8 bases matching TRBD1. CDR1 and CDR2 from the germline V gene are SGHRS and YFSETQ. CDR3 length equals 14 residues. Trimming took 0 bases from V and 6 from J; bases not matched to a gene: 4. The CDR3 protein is CASSLVEQGAEAFF. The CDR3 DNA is TGCGCCAGCAGCTTGGTCGAACAGGGGGCTGAAGCTTTCTTT.

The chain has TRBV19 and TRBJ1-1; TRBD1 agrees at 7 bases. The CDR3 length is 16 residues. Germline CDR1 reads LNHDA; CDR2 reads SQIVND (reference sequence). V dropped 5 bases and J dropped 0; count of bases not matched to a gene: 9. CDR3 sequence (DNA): TGTGCCAGTAGTTTGTTGACAGGGCTAATGAACACTGAAGCTTTCTTT. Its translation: CASSLLTGLMNTEAFF.

The CDR3 DNA reads as TGTGCCAGCAGTCGGGACAGGGGGCTTTGGGATACGCAGTATTTT. As protein: CASSRDRGLWDTQYF. J is TRBJ2-3 and V is TRBV27, with 12 bases aligning to TRBD1. Germline CDR1 and CDR2: MNHEY and SMNVEV (reference sequence). CDR3 size: 15 residues. V dropped 5 bases and J dropped 6; count of bases not matched to a gene: 6.

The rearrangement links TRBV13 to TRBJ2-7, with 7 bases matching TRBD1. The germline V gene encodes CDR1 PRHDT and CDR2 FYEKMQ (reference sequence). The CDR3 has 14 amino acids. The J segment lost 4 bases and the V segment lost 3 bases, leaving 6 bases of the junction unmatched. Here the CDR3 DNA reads TGTGCCAGCAGCTTTAGACAGGGACATTACGAGCAGTACTTC. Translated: CASSFRQGHYEQYF.

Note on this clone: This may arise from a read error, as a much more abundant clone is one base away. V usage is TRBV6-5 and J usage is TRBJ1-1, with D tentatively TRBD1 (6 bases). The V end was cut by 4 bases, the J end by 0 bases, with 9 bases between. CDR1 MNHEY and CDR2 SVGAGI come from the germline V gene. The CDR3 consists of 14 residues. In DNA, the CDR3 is TGTGCCAGCAGTTTTACAGGGATGAACACTGAAGCTTTCTTT. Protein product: CASSFTGMNTEAFF.

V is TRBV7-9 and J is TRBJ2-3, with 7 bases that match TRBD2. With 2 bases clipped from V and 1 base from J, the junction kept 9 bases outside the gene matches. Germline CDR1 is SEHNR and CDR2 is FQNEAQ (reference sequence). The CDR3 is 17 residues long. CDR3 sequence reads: CASSLLGTAGGTDTQYF. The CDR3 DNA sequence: TGTGCCAGCAGCTTATTGGGGACGGCGGGGGGCACAGATACGCAGTATTTT.

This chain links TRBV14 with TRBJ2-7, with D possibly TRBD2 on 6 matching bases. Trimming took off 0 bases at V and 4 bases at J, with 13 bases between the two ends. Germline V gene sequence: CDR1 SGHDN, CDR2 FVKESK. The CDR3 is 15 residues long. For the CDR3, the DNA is TGTGCCAGCAGCCAAGATTGGCGGGAATGGTACGAGCAGTACTTC. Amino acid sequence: CASSQDWREWYEQYF.

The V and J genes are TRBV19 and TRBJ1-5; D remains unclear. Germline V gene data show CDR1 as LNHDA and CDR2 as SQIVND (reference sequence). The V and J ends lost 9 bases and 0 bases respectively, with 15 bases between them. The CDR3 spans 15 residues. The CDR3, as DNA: TGTGCCAGCTCAGCGACCTTACATAGCAATCAGCCCCAGCATTTT. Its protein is CASSATLHSNQPQHF.

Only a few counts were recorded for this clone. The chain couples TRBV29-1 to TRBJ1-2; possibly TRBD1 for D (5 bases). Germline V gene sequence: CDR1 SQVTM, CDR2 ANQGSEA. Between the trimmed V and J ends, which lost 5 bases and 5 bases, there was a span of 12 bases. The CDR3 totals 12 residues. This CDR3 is CSVRTQHYGYTF. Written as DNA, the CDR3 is TGCAGCGTTCGGACACAACATTATGGCTACACCTTC.

This CDR3 reads CASSPSGANEKLFF. The CDR3 nucleotides read TGTGCCAGCTCACCAAGCGGGGCCAATGAAAAACTGTTTTTT. The gene calls are TRBV18 and TRBJ1-4; possible D gene TRBD1, 5 bases. V gave up 2 bases and J gave up 5 bases, with 9 bases separating them. The germline V gene encodes CDR1 KGHSH and CDR2 LQKENI. The CDR3 is 14 residues long.

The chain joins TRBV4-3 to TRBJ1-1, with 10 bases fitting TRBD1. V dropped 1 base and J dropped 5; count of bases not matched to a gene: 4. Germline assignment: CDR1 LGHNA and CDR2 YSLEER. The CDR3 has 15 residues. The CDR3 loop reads CASSQGGTGETEAFF. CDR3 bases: TGCGCCAGCAGCCAAGGGGGGACAGGGGAAACTGAAGCTTTCTTT.

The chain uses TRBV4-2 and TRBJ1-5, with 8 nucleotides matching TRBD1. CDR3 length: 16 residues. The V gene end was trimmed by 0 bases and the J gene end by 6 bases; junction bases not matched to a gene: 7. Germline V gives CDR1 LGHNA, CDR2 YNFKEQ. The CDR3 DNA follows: TGTGCCAGCAGCCAAGACGTGGCAGGGGGCCGTCAGCCCCAGCATTTT. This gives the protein CASSQDVAGGRQPQHF.